This TCR beta chain originates from a study of T cell responses to AZD1222 COVID-19 vaccine (dated by TCRdb to the early 2020s). General notes on the study: A total of under 250 trial participants underwent TCR sequencing, of whom nearly 210 had received two doses of AZD1222 and around 25 had received two doses of the MenACWY control vaccine. Enrollment into the trials was organized by age into subgroups of 18-55, 56-69 and 70-plus years, and those subgroups contained roughly 150, 30 and 60 TCR-sequenced participants, respectively. Overall study results and their limits: A significant rise in spike-specific TCR breadth and depth was observed after two AZD1222 doses relative to day 0 and relative to MenACWY recipients. Epitopes outside the regions mutated in the B.1.351 and B.1.1.7 variants were reportedly recognized by nearly half of the unique spike-specific TCRs. No day 14 peak-response samples were available, so repertoires were characterized only after the peak T cell response. In the small 56-69-year group, the increase in depth fell short of significance, most likely because of low power. The vaccine-associated CD4 TCRs covered the entire spike protein, and the dominant responses fell in regions 160-218 and 743-854. Participants were mostly white British and included more females than males, and it was suggested by the authors that clonal diversity may have been underestimated. Conclusions about previously exposed vaccinees were limited because only a handful of AZD1222 recipients were SARS-CoV-2 seropositive at baseline.

The sample's time point, from its label and the paper: about 28 days (+/-7) after the second vaccine dose. AZD1222 recipients whose second dose came at about 4 weeks and those whose second dose came at about 12 weeks were combined into one group, since spike-specific TCR depth and breadth did not differ between the two schedules. Samples from vaccinated people were obtained from the UK trials COV001 and COV002, which included a single-blind randomized controlled phase 2/3 trial of AZD1222 (ChAdOx1 nCoV-19) in healthy adults. Trial participant PBMC samples were collected at day 0 and day 28 after the second dose for TCRbeta chain sequencing. Inclusive of the bounding cysteine and phenylalanine, the CDR3 is 13 residues long. Only CDR3 DNA is held: 39 bases, read in frame from base 1. Relative to germline, V is 7 bases shorter and J is 6 bases shorter, with 16 bases between their ends. CDR1 and CDR2 are read off the germline V gene as MDHEN and SYDVKM.

A word on this clone: Its antigen is unknown. No quality values exist for individual bases; no much larger clone is one base distant.

The CDR3 regions of human TCRbeta chains were analyzed by immunosequencing. The original pipeline was this. TCRs in the repertoires were compared against a reference library of SARS-CoV-2-specific TCRs that had been generated with the MIRA antigen-specificity platform. Breadth was defined as the fraction of unique TCRs that were SARS-CoV-2-associated. Depth was defined as the fraction of total T cells that were SARS-CoV-2-associated. Using the MIRA data, each spike-specific TCR was mapped to the spike region that the TCR reacts to and placed in a CD4 or CD8 class. Log10-transformed breadth and depth values were compared by one-way ANOVA with Sidak's multiple comparisons tests. TCRdb carries this immuneACCESS record with in-frame sequences only. Its versions omit some clonotypes, under half of them owing to an unresolved V gene in the studies checked, with the rest unexplained. From that table come the V and J calls and clone size; the DNA was used to work out D and trimming. The sample table lists some 150,000 clones, roughly 90% of them with a count of one. The ten largest clonotypes hold approximately 3.4% of the sample.

The source is an adult who received the AZD1222 COVID-19 vaccine. The sequenced sample was peripheral blood, obtained 28 days after the second AZD1222 dose. The V gene is TRBV28 and the J gene is TRBJ2-7; TRBD1 is a weak D gene call, 5 bases matching. The DNA is TGTGCCAGCATTGCCAGGGTTGTTGGCGAGCAGTACTTC. This yields the protein CASIARVVGEQYF.